A selection of T cell receptor beta chains follows, all from one sample in a study of CD4 T cells in relation to SARS-CoV-2 and coronaviruses. The antigens for these receptors are not known. The assay was immunoSEQ multiplex PCR, and TCRdb's table has in-frame clones only and misses some. Among about 12,000 clones listed, approximately 78% were seen once. Material: CD4+ T cells from PBMCs, cultured in vitro. These TCRs come from a human donor in good health. The CDR3 runs from the conserved cysteine through the conserved F or W. The D gene is left open where the match is weak. The size of a clone is reported for some rows only, either as once, few or many, or as a class for expanded clones.

j_gene: TRBJ1-1; abundance: .; v_gene: TRBV4-2; len: 15; d_gene: .; CDR3aa: CASKQDPGGLAEAFF; CDR3nt: TGTGCCAGCAAACAAGACCCGGGGGGATTGGCTGAAGCTTTCTTT
j_gene: TRBJ2-2; abundance: once; v_gene: TRBV6-5; len: 14; d_gene: .; CDR3aa: CASRSGQNTGELFF; CDR3nt: TGTGCCAGCAGGAGCGGGCAGAACACCGGGGAGCTGTTTTTT
j_gene: TRBJ1-1; abundance: .; v_gene: TRBV7-8; len: 13; d_gene: .; CDR3aa: CASSLDLNTEAFF; CDR3nt: TGTGCCAGCAGCTTAGATCTGAACACTGAAGCTTTCTTT
j_gene: TRBJ1-4; abundance: few; v_gene: TRBV7-2; len: 13; d_gene: .; CDR3aa: CASKDGPGGKLFF; CDR3nt: TGTGCCAGCAAGGACGGGCCAGGCGGAAAACTGTTTTTT
j_gene: TRBJ2-7; abundance: .; v_gene: TRBV10-2; len: 14; d_gene: .; CDR3aa: CASSSNSYSYEQYF; CDR3nt: TGCGCCAGCAGTTCAAACAGCTACTCCTACGAGCAGTACTTC
j_gene: TRBJ2-7; abundance: few; v_gene: TRBV5-1; len: 13; d_gene: TRBD2; CDR3aa: CASQPSGNYEQYF; CDR3nt: TGCGCCAGCCAGCCTAGCGGGAATTACGAGCAGTACTTC
j_gene: TRBJ2-1; abundance: .; v_gene: TRBV11-2; len: 14; d_gene: .; CDR3aa: CASSSGHPGYEQFF; CDR3nt: TGTGCCAGCAGCTCGGGACACCCGGGGTATGAGCAGTTCTTC
j_gene: TRBJ2-1; abundance: few; v_gene: TRBV28; len: 15; d_gene: TRBD2; CDR3aa: CASSRWAGAGNEQFF; CDR3nt: TGTGCCAGCAGCCGATGGGCGGGAGCGGGAAATGAGCAGTTCTTC
j_gene: TRBJ2-1; abundance: once; v_gene: TRBV5-6; len: 16; d_gene: TRBD2; CDR3aa: CASSLSGSRRDNEQFF; CDR3nt: TGTGCCAGCAGTTTGAGCGGGAGTCGTCGGGACAATGAGCAGTTCTTC
j_gene: TRBJ2-2; abundance: .; v_gene: TRBV23-1; len: 14; d_gene: .; CDR3aa: CASSPETDTGELFF; CDR3nt: TGCGCCAGCAGTCCCGAGACAGATACCGGGGAGCTGTTTTTT
j_gene: TRBJ1-2; abundance: few; v_gene: TRBV19; len: 15; d_gene: .; CDR3aa: CASSILTGLNYGYTF; CDR3nt: TGTGCCAGTAGTATCTTAACAGGGCTAAACTATGGCTACACCTTC
j_gene: TRBJ2-1; abundance: .; v_gene: TRBV18; len: 15; d_gene: TRBD2; CDR3aa: CASSPVAGVTGEQFF; CDR3nt: TGTGCCAGCTCACCAGTGGCGGGAGTAACGGGTGAGCAGTTCTTC
j_gene: TRBJ2-7; abundance: .; v_gene: TRBV3-1/TRBV3-2; len: 16; d_gene: TRBD1; CDR3aa: CASSQGGRDRIYEQYF; CDR3nt: TGTGCCAGCAGCCAAGGCGGTAGGGACAGGATATACGAGCAGTACTTC
j_gene: TRBJ2-3; abundance: .; v_gene: TRBV5-1; len: 17; d_gene: TRBD2; CDR3aa: CASSLTSGRAGTDTQYF; CDR3nt: TGCGCCAGCAGCTTGACTAGCGGGAGGGCCGGGACAGATACGCAGTATTTT
j_gene: TRBJ1-6; abundance: .; v_gene: TRBV7-9; len: 16; d_gene: TRBD1; CDR3aa: CASSTPRQGRDSPLHF; CDR3nt: TGTGCCAGCAGCACCCCACGACAGGGACGCGATTCACCCCTCCACTTT
j_gene: TRBJ2-7; abundance: .; v_gene: TRBV7-9; len: 14; d_gene: .; CDR3aa: CASSLGTQTYEQYF; CDR3nt: TGTGCCAGCAGCTTGGGGACGCAAACCTACGAGCAGTACTTC
j_gene: TRBJ2-1; abundance: .; v_gene: TRBV19; len: 15; d_gene: TRBD2; CDR3aa: CASSLLAGGFNEQFF; CDR3nt: TGTGCCAGTAGCCTCCTAGCGGGAGGGTTCAATGAGCAGTTCTTC
j_gene: TRBJ2-7; abundance: few; v_gene: TRBV18; len: 15; d_gene: TRBD2; CDR3aa: CASSRESGRRVEQYF; CDR3nt: TGTGCCAGCTCACGAGAAAGCGGGAGGAGGGTCGAGCAGTACTTC
j_gene: TRBJ1-6; abundance: .; v_gene: TRBV5-5; len: 15; d_gene: TRBD1; CDR3aa: CASSYVDRVGSPLHF; CDR3nt: TGTGCCAGCAGCTACGTGGACAGGGTGGGTTCACCCCTCCACTTT
j_gene: TRBJ2-5; abundance: .; v_gene: TRBV19; len: 13; d_gene: TRBD1; CDR3aa: CASRDRGQETQYF; CDR3nt: TGTGCCAGTAGGGACAGGGGGCAGGAGACCCAGTACTTC
j_gene: TRBJ1-3; abundance: once; v_gene: TRBV27; len: 20; d_gene: TRBD1; CDR3aa: CASSKRKTPGQRVSGNTIYF; CDR3nt: TGTGCCAGCAGTAAGAGAAAAACCCCGGGACAGAGAGTCTCTGGAAACACCATATATTTT
j_gene: TRBJ2-1; abundance: once; v_gene: TRBV5-4; len: 15; d_gene: .; CDR3aa: CASSLGLFSYNEQFF; CDR3nt: TGTGCCAGCAGCTTAGGACTATTTTCTTACAATGAGCAGTTCTTC
j_gene: TRBJ2-7; abundance: .; v_gene: TRBV6-2/TRBV6-3; len: 14; d_gene: .; CDR3aa: CASSRAGTEYKQYF; CDR3nt: TGTGCCAGCAGCCGAGCCGGGACTGAGTACAAGCAGTACTTC
j_gene: TRBJ2-2; abundance: .; v_gene: TRBV9; len: 14; d_gene: .; CDR3aa: CASSLSRYTGELFF; CDR3nt: TGTGCCAGCAGCCTCTCAAGGTACACCGGGGAGCTGTTTTTT
j_gene: TRBJ2-7; abundance: once; v_gene: TRBV5-4; len: 14; d_gene: .; CDR3aa: CASSPEANSYEQYF; CDR3nt: TGTGCCAGCAGCCCAGAGGCAAACTCCTACGAGCAGTACTTC
j_gene: TRBJ2-3; abundance: .; v_gene: TRBV3-1/TRBV3-2; len: 16; d_gene: .; CDR3aa: CASSLWSRQGTDTQYF; CDR3nt: TGTGCCAGCAGCCTGTGGTCTCGGCAGGGCACAGATACGCAGTATTTT
j_gene: TRBJ2-3; abundance: .; v_gene: TRBV11-1; len: 14; d_gene: TRBD1; CDR3aa: CASSLMDRPDTQYF; CDR3nt: TGTGCCAGCAGCTTAATGGACAGGCCGGATACGCAGTATTTT
j_gene: TRBJ2-1; abundance: .; v_gene: TRBV19; len: 14; d_gene: .; CDR3aa: CASSMSRTSNEQFF; CDR3nt: TGTGCCAGTAGCATGTCACGGACCAGCAATGAGCAGTTCTTC
j_gene: TRBJ2-1; abundance: .; v_gene: TRBV14; len: 15; d_gene: TRBD1; CDR3aa: CASSQRQGVYNEQFF; CDR3nt: TGTGCCAGCAGCCAGCGACAGGGGGTCTACAATGAGCAGTTCTTC
j_gene: TRBJ2-2; abundance: .; v_gene: TRBV5-1; len: 16; d_gene: TRBD2; CDR3aa: CASSFGTSGRAGELFF; CDR3nt: TGCGCCAGCAGCTTTGGGACTAGCGGGAGAGCCGGGGAGCTGTTTTTT
j_gene: TRBJ2-7; abundance: .; v_gene: TRBV29-1; len: 13; d_gene: TRBD2; CDR3aa: CSVVASGTYEQYF; CDR3nt: TGCAGCGTTGTGGCTAGCGGGACATACGAGCAGTACTTC
j_gene: TRBJ1-2; abundance: .; v_gene: TRBV2; len: 14; d_gene: .; CDR3aa: CASSEEGIGYGYTF; CDR3nt: TGTGCCAGCAGTGAAGAAGGGATTGGCTATGGCTACACCTTC
j_gene: TRBJ1-6; abundance: .; v_gene: TRBV5-1; len: 15; d_gene: TRBD1; CDR3aa: CASSLDGTGVSPLHF; CDR3nt: TGCGCCAGCAGCTTGGATGGGACAGGGGTGTCACCCCTCCACTTT
j_gene: TRBJ2-1; abundance: .; v_gene: TRBV11-3; len: 12; d_gene: .; CDR3aa: CASSRRDTGQFF; CDR3nt: TGTGCCAGCAGCCGCCGGGACACGGGGCAGTTCTTC
j_gene: TRBJ1-1; abundance: .; v_gene: TRBV13; len: 16; d_gene: TRBD1; CDR3aa: CASSNGQGAGLSEAFF; CDR3nt: TGTGCCAGCAGCAACGGACAGGGGGCGGGGCTGTCTGAAGCTTTCTTT
j_gene: TRBJ1-4; abundance: few; v_gene: TRBV28; len: 16; d_gene: .; CDR3aa: CASTTSGQGLNEKLFF; CDR3nt: TGTGCCAGCACCACTTCCGGGCAGGGCCTTAATGAAAAACTGTTTTTT
j_gene: TRBJ2-1; abundance: .; v_gene: TRBV2; len: 17; d_gene: TRBD2; CDR3aa: CASSEGLAGSSYNEQFF; CDR3nt: TGTGCCAGCAGTGAAGGGCTAGCGGGGAGCTCCTACAATGAGCAGTTCTTC
j_gene: TRBJ2-7; abundance: large; v_gene: TRBV6-6; len: 12; d_gene: TRBD2; CDR3aa: CASSSTSGEQYF; CDR3nt: TGTGCCAGCAGTTCGACTAGCGGCGAGCAGTACTTC
j_gene: TRBJ2-6; abundance: few; v_gene: TRBV7-9; len: 16; d_gene: .; CDR3aa: CASSLARGSGANVLTF; CDR3nt: TGTGCCAGCAGCTTAGCGAGGGGCTCTGGGGCCAACGTCCTGACTTTC
j_gene: TRBJ1-2; abundance: .; v_gene: TRBV30; len: 13; d_gene: .; CDR3aa: CAWSKGFLAGYTF; CDR3nt: TGTGCCTGGAGTAAGGGATTTTTGGCTGGCTACACCTTC
j_gene: TRBJ2-1; abundance: .; v_gene: TRBV6-4; len: 14; d_gene: TRBD2; CDR3aa: CASSVSGIDNEQFF; CDR3nt: TGTGCCAGCAGTGTTAGCGGGATAGACAATGAGCAGTTCTTC
j_gene: TRBJ2-6; abundance: .; v_gene: TRBV19; len: 14; d_gene: .; CDR3aa: CASSLGSGANVLTF; CDR3nt: TGTGCCAGTAGTTTGGGATCTGGGGCCAACGTCCTGACTTTC
j_gene: TRBJ1-2; abundance: .; v_gene: TRBV2; len: 12; d_gene: .; CDR3aa: CASKQEGYGYTF; CDR3nt: TGTGCCAGCAAACAGGAAGGGTATGGCTACACCTTC
j_gene: TRBJ2-3; abundance: .; v_gene: TRBV27; len: 16; d_gene: TRBD1; CDR3aa: CASRNLTGSNTDTQYF; CDR3nt: TGTGCCAGCAGAAACCTGACAGGGTCTAACACAGATACGCAGTATTTT
j_gene: TRBJ2-1; abundance: .; v_gene: TRBV19; len: 15; d_gene: TRBD1; CDR3aa: CASKSGTGGRAYLFF; CDR3nt: TGTGCCAGCAAATCAGGGACAGGGGGACGTGCATACCTGTTCTTC
j_gene: TRBJ1-1; abundance: .; v_gene: TRBV5-1; len: 14; d_gene: .; CDR3aa: CASTLARGSTEAFF; CDR3nt: TGCGCCAGCACCTTGGCTCGGGGGAGCACTGAAGCTTTCTTT
j_gene: TRBJ2-1; abundance: .; v_gene: TRBV7-2; len: 15; d_gene: .; CDR3aa: CASSLGTGVYNEQFF; CDR3nt: TGTGCCAGCAGCCTAGGGACGGGGGTCTACAATGAGCAGTTCTTC
j_gene: TRBJ2-1; abundance: few; v_gene: TRBV5-4; len: 12; d_gene: .; CDR3aa: CASSLGRGEQFF; CDR3nt: TGTGCCAGCAGCTTGGGTAGAGGTGAGCAGTTCTTC